This T cell receptor (beta chain) was captured by sequencing in a study of blood T cell repertoires in COVID-19. Study context: The origin of the acute and convalescent COVID-19 samples was the United States, Italy and Spain. PBMCs, B-cell-depleted T cells, or T cells were the source of the cDNA or gDNA that made up the material.

CDR3 size: 15 residues. V dropped 1 base and J dropped 3; count of bases not matched to a gene: 4. Per the germline V gene, CDR1 is SGHRS and CDR2 is YFSETQ. This clone appeared a single time. Source study methods: By means of reference gene primer amplification, nucleated cell counts were estimated. The data were produced by immunoSEQ multiplex PCR, yet TCRdb's version contains in-frame clones alone and is incomplete. V and J calls and clone size are those listed in that table; D and trimming were worked out from the DNA. Of about 24,000 clones in the sample, around nine tenths were seen once. Sequencing was done on a sample of peripheral blood. This TCR was sampled from a man between 50 and 59 years old with active COVID-19. The rearrangement joins TRBV5-1 to TRBJ2-3; 8 bases are shared with TRBD2. CDR3 nucleotides: TGCGCCAGCAGCTTGTATAGCGGGACTACAGATACGCAGTATTTT. Translation: CASSLYSGTTDTQYF.